This T cell receptor (beta chain) came from a study of blood T cell repertoires in COVID-19. Study in general: Samples taken during acute and convalescent COVID-19 were collected in the United States, Italy and Spain. Sample material is recorded as cDNA or gDNA derived from T cells, B-cell-depleted T cells, or PBMCs.

In the authors' methods: Scientists estimated how many nucleated cells there were by amplifying reference gene primers. TCRdb's table, derived via immunoSEQ multiplex PCR, lists solely in-frame clones and lacks some. V and J calls and clone size are given by that table; D and trimming were obtained from the DNA. In the table there are approximately 140,000 clones, around 88% of which are singletons. The CDR3 has 16 amino acids. V was clipped by 1 base and J by 0 bases, with 10 bases between them. Germline assignment: CDR1 SGHTA and CDR2 FQGNSA. Input material: peripheral blood. This clonotype originated in a woman aged 55-70 years with acute or convalescent COVID-19. The chain carries TRBV7-2 and TRBJ1-5; no reliable D call. Written as DNA, the CDR3 is TGTGCCAGCAGCTTAGTGGCGGGATATAGCAATCAGCCCCAGCATTTT. Protein sequence: CASSLVAGYSNQPQHF.